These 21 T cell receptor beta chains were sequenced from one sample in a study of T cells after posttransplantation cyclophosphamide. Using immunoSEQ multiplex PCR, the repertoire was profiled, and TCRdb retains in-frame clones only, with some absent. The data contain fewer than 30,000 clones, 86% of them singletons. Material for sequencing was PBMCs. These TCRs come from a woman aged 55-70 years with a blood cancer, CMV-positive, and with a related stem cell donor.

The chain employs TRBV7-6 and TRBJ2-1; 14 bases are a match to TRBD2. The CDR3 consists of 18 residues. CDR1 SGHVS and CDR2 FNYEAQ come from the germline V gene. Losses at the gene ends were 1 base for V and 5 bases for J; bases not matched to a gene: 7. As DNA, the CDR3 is TGTGCCAGCAGCTTAGGGGGACTAGCGGGAGCAAAAAACAATGAGCAGTTCTTC. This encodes CASSLGGLAGAKNNEQFF.

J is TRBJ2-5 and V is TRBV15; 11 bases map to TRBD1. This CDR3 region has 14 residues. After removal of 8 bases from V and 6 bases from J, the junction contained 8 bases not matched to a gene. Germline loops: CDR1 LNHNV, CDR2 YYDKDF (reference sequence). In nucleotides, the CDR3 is TGTGCCACCGGCGGACAGGGGGCGGAGAAGACCCAGTACTTC. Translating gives CATGGQGAEKTQYF.

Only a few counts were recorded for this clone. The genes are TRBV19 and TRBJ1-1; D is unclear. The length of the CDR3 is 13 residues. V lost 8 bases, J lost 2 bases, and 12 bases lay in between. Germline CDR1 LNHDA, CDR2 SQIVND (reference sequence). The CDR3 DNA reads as TGTGCCAGTGGCGGCAGAACAAACACTGAAGCTTTCTTT. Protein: CASGGRTNTEAFF. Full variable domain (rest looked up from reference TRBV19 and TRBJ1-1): DGGITQSPKYLFRKEGQNVTLSCEQNLNHDAMYWYRQDPGQGLRLIYYSQIVNDFQKGDIAEGYSVSREKKESFPLTVTSAQKNPTAFYLCASGGRTNTEAFFGQGTRLTVV.

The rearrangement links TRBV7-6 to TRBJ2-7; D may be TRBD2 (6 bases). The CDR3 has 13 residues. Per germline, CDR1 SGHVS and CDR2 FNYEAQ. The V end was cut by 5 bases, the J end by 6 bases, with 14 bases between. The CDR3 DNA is TGTGCCAGCAGCCCTAGTGTGGGGGGCGAGCAGTACTTC. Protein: CASSPSVGGEQYF.

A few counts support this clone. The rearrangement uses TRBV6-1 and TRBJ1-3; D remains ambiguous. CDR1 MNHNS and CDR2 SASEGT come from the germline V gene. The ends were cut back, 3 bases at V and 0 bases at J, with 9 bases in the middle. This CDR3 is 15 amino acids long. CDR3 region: CASSDGRLSGNTIYF. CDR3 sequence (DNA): TGTGCCAGCAGTGATGGCAGACTCTCTGGAAACACCATATATTTT.

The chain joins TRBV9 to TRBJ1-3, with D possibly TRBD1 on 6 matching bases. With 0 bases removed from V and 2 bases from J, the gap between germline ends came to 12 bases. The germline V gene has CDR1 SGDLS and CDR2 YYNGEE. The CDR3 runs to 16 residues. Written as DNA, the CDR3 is TGTGCCAGCAGCGTAGGGGTACAGGGAGCTGGAAACACCATATATTTT. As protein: CASSVGVQGAGNTIYF.

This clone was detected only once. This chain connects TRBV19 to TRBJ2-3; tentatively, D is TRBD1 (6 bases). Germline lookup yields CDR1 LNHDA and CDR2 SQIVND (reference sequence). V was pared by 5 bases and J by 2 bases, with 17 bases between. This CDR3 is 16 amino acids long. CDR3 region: CASSPGDDRYTDTQYF. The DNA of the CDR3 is TGTGCCAGTAGTCCTGGAGATGACAGGTACACAGATACGCAGTATTTT.

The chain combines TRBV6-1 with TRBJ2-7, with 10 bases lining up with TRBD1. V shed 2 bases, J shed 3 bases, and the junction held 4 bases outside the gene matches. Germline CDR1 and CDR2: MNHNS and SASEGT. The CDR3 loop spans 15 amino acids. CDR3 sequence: CASSESRTGGYEQYF. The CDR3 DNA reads TGTGCCAGCAGTGAATCCCGGACAGGGGGCTACGAGCAGTACTTC.

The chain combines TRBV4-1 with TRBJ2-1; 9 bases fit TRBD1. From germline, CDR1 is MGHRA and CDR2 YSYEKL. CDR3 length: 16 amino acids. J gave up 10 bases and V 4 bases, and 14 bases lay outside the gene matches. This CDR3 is CASSRTGTGPRTEQFF. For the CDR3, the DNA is TGCGCCAGCAGCCGCACCGGGACAGGGCCGCGGACCGAGCAGTTCTTC.

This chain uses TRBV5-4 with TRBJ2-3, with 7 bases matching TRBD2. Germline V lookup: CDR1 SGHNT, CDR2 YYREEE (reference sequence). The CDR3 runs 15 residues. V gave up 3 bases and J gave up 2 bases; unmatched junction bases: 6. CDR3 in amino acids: CASSSPGLSTDTQYF. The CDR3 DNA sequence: TGTGCCAGCAGCTCACCGGGACTATCCACAGATACGCAGTATTTT. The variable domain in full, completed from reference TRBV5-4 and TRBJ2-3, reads ETGVTQSPTHLIKTRGQQVTLRCSSQSGHNTVSWYQQALGQGPQFIFQYYREEENGRGNFPPRFSGLQFPNYSSELNVNALELDDSALYLCASSSPGLSTDTQYFGPGTRLTVL.

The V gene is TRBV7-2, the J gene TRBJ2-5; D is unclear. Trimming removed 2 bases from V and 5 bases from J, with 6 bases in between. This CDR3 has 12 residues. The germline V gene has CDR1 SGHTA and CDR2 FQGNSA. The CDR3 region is CASSLTRETQYF. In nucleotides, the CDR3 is TGTGCCAGCAGCTTAACCCGGGAGACCCAGTACTTC.

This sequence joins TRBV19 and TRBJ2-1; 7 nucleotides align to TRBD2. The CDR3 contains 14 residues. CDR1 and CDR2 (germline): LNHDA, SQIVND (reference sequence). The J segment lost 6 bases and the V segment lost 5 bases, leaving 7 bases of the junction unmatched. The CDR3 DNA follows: TGTGCCAGTAGTCGTGGACTAGATATCAATGAGCAGTTCTTC. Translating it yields CASSRGLDINEQFF.

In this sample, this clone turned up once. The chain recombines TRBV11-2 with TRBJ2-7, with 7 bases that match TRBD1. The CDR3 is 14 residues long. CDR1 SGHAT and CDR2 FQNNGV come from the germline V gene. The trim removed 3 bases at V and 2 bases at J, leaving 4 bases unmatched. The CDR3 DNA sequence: TGTGCCAGCAGCTTCCCAGGGACAGCCTACGAGCAGTACTTC. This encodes CASSFPGTAYEQYF.

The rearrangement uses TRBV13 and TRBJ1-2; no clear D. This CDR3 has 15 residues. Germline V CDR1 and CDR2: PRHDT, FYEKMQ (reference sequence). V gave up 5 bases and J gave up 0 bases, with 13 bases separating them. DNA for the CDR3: TGTGCCAGCAGCCCTCCACCCACAACTAACTATGGCTACACCTTC. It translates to CASSPPPTTNYGYTF.

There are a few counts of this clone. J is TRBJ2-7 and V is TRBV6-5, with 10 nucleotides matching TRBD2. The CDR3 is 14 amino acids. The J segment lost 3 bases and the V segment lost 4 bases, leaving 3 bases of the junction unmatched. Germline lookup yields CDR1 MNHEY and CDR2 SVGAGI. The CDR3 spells CASSSVAGGYEQYF. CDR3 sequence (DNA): TGTGCCAGCAGTTCTGTAGCGGGAGGCTACGAGCAGTACTTC.

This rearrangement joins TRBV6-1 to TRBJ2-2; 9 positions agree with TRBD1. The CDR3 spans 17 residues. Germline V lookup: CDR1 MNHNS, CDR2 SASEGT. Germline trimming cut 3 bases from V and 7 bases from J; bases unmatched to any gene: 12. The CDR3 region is CASSDRDRVAWIGELFF. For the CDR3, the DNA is TGTGCCAGCAGTGACCGGGACAGGGTCGCGTGGATCGGGGAGCTGTTTTTT.

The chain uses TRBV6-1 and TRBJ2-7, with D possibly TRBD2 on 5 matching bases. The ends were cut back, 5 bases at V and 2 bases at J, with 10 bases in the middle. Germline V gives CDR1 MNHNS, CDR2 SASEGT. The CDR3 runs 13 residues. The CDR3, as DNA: TGTGCCAGCAGTCCCAGCGGAACCTACGAGCAGTACTTC. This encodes CASSPSGTYEQYF.

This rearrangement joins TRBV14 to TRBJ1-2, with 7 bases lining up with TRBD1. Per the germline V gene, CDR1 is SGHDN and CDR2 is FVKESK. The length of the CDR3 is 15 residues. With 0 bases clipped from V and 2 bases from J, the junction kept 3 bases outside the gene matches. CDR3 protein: CASSQERGQNYGYTF. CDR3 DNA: TGTGCCAGCAGCCAAGAAAGGGGGCAGAACTATGGCTACACCTTC.

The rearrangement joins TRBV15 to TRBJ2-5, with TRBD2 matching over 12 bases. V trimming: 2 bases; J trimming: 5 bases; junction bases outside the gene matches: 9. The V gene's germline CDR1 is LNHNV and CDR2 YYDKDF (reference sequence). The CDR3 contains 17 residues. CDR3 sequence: CATSRRSGLAGLETQYF. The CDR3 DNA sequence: TGTGCCACCAGCAGAAGGTCAGGACTAGCGGGGCTGGAGACCCAGTACTTC.

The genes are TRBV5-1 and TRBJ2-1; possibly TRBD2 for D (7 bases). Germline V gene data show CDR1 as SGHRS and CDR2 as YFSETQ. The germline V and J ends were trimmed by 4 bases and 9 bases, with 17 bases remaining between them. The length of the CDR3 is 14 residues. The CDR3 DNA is TGCGCCAGCAGCGGGGGGGCAACCGGAGCTGAGCAGTTCTTC. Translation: CASSGGATGAEQFF. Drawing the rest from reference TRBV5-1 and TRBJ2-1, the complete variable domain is KAGVTQTPRYLIKTRGQQVTLSCSPISGHRSVSWYQQTPGQGLQFLFEYFSETQRNKGNFPGRFSGRQFSNSRSEMNVSTLELGDSALYLCASSGGATGAEQFFGPGTRLTVL.

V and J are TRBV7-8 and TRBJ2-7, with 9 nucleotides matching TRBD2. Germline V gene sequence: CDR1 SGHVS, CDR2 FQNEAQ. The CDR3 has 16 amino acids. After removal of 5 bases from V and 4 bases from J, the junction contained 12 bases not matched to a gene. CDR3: CASSRISGSLHYEQYF. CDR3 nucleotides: TGTGCCAGCAGCCGCATTAGCGGGAGTCTTCATTACGAGCAGTACTTC.